This TCR beta chain was recovered during a study of identical twins. General study findings and limits: Conclusions relied on cross-sectional statistical analysis, not following the same donors. The abundant beta clonotypes from cord blood had fewer insertions, and memory repertoires had none of this.

MiXCR was run by TCRdb on the 5' RACE reads, yielding one entry per CDR3 protein. The data contain about 1.7 million distinct CDR3 sequences, less than 35% of them seen just once; the ten biggest clones take up over 0.25%. On this clonotype itself: Antigen unknown.

Germline trimming cut 1 base from V and 3 bases from J; bases unmatched to any gene: 4. The CDR3 spans 16 residues. Per the germline V gene, CDR1 is KGHDR and CDR2 is SFDVKD. The rearrangement joins TRBV24-1 to TRBJ2-7; 11 bases map to TRBD2. The receptor was derived from a newborn girl in good health. Sequenced: cord blood. The CDR3 nucleotides read TGTGCCACCAGTGATTTAAATACTAGCGGGAGCTACGAGCAGTACTTC. Amino acid sequence: CATSDLNTSGSYEQYF.